A single sample is the source of the 26 T cell receptor beta chains below, sequenced in a study of molecular identifiers for immune sequencing clone quantification (dated by TCRdb to 2016 to 2019). The library was generated by PCR. The sequencer listed for this sample is NextSeq 500. TCRdb itself trimmed the public reads at Q25 with fastp, ran MiXCR and retained productive beta chains. All rows with the same CDR3 protein become a single entry with the most common DNA and genes. The sample contains fewer than 350,000 distinct CDR3 sequences, over 20% of them found a single time. Of the sample, roughly 0.7% falls within the top ten clones. The sequenced sample was naive CD8+ T cells from blood, with Jurkat cell RNA spiked in. The cell subset or site label corresponds to: FACS-sorted CD8+CD4-CCR7+CD45RA+ naive T cells. The receptors were gathered from a human donor in good health. Some libraries in this study had Jurkat cell RNA spiked in.

This clonotype has just a few counts. V gene TRBV6-4 combines with J gene TRBJ2-5; D is uncertain. Germline loops: CDR1 MRHNA, CDR2 SNTAGT. Trimming cost V 9 bases and J 7 bases, with 18 bases left between them. This CDR3 comprises 13 residues. The CDR3 DNA follows: TGTGCCAGTAGACGGTCCCACTGGGGGACCCAGTACTTC. Translation gives CASRRSHWGTQYF.

The table lists this clonotype with many counts. V and J are TRBV7-8 and TRBJ2-3, with 11 nucleotides matching TRBD2. V dropped 1 base and J dropped 0; count of bases not matched to a gene: 6. The CDR3 sequence is 18 residues long. CDR1 is SGHVS, CDR2 FQNEAQ, per germline. CDR3 sequence (DNA): TGTGCCAGCAGCTTAGAACTAGCGGGGGCCCATAGCACAGATACGCAGTATTTT. This translates into CASSLELAGAHSTDTQYF.

This clonotype was seen a handful of times. The chain carries TRBV27 and TRBJ2-7; D gene ambiguous. CDR1 and CDR2 (germline): MNHEY, SMNVEV (reference sequence). The length of the CDR3 is 13 residues. V was shortened by 4 bases and J by 2 bases, with 9 bases between the two germline ends. CDR3 sequence (DNA): TGTGCCAGCAGTTCAGCGTTAACCTACGAGCAGTACTTC. Translated: CASSSALTYEQYF.

This clonotype was observed a handful of times. The chain carries TRBV7-9 and TRBJ2-1; 7 positions agree with TRBD1. CDR3 length equals 14 residues. V lost 7 bases, J lost 4 bases, and 7 bases stayed unmatched. Germline CDR1 is SEHNR and CDR2 is FQNEAQ (reference sequence). As DNA, the CDR3 is TGTGCCAGCATAACACAGGGGAAGTACAATGAGCAGTTCTTC. It encodes CASITQGKYNEQFF.

This clonotype was counted many times. This CDR3 is CASSQRPVVNQPQHF. The CDR3 DNA is TGCGCCAGCAGTCAACGCCCAGTGGTTAATCAGCCCCAGCATTTT. The chain carries TRBV23-1 and TRBJ1-5; D unresolved. TRBV23-1 is placed among ORFs of uncertain function. V lost 2 bases and J 4 bases, leaving 12 bases between the germline ends. The CDR3 sequence is 15 residues long.

This clonotype occurred a few times. The J gene is TRBJ2-3, the V gene TRBV18; maybe TRBD1 (5 bases). CDR1 KGHSH and CDR2 LQKENI come from the germline V gene. The CDR3 totals 15 residues. V was trimmed by 3 bases and J by 4 bases, leaving 14 bases between them. CDR3 DNA sequence: TGTGCCAGCTCACCGATATATACAGGCGCAGATACGCAGTATTTT. Encoded protein: CASSPIYTGADTQYF.

V gene TRBV20-1 combines with J gene TRBJ2-7; D uncertain. V was cut by 1 base and J by 3 bases, with 10 bases left in between. The CDR3 is made up of 13 amino acids. CDR1 is DFQATT and CDR2 is SNEGSKA in the germline V gene (reference sequence). CDR3 coding DNA: TGCAGTGCTAGAGGTAGTAATTTCTACGAGCAGTACTTC. Translating it yields CSARGSNFYEQYF.

This clonotype appeared many times. The V call is TRBV9, the J call TRBJ2-2; tentatively, D is TRBD2 (7 bases). From germline, CDR1 is SGDLS and CDR2 YYNGEE. This CDR3 has 17 residues. The V end lost 3 bases, the J end lost 3 bases, and 18 bases lay between the germline ends. The CDR3 region has the DNA TGTGCCAGCAGCGACCCCGGGGGGCCTAAATACACCGGGGAGCTGTTTTTT. Translating it yields CASSDPGGPKYTGELFF.

This chain links TRBV13 with TRBJ2-5; D might be TRBD2 (6 bases). The CDR3 loop spans 17 amino acids. CDR1 PRHDT and CDR2 FYEKMQ come from the germline V gene (reference sequence). Trimming took 5 bases from V and 2 from J, leaving 21 bases between them. CDR3 sequence reads: CASSAQSGLRNQETQYF. CDR3 DNA: TGTGCCAGCAGCGCCCAATCGGGACTGCGGAATCAAGAGACCCAGTACTTC.

This clonotype has a handful of counts. V and J are TRBV4-2 and TRBJ2-6; weak D call: TRBD1 (6 bases). CDR3 length: 18 amino acids. Germline V gene data show CDR1 as LGHNA and CDR2 as YNFKEQ. V was clipped by 1 base and J by 1 base, with 14 bases between them. CDR3 region: CASSQGQGQLSGANVLTF. The CDR3 region has the DNA TGTGCCAGCAGCCAAGGGCAGGGGCAATTATCTGGGGCCAACGTCCTGACTTTC.

The chain has TRBV4-1 and TRBJ1-1; 10 bases match TRBD1. Germline V gene lookup returns CDR1 MGHRA and CDR2 YSYEKL. The CDR3 extends over 17 amino acids. With 1 base clipped from V and 4 bases from J, the junction kept 9 bases outside the gene matches. CDR3 nucleotide sequence: TGCGCCAGCAGCCAAGCCGACAGGGGGCGCATGGGCACTGAAGCTTTCTTT. Translation: CASSQADRGRMGTEAFF.

This clonotype came up a few times. The chain uses TRBV7-9 and TRBJ1-1; D is unclear. There are 14 residues in the CDR3. V was trimmed by 3 bases and J by 0 bases, leaving 8 bases between them. CDR1 SEHNR and CDR2 FQNEAQ come from the germline V gene (reference sequence). The CDR3 is CASSLTIVNTEAFF. CDR3 nucleotide sequence: TGTGCCAGCAGCTTGACCATAGTGAACACTGAAGCTTTCTTT.

This clonotype was counted at least ten times. The J gene is TRBJ1-4, the V gene TRBV13; D is undetermined. Trimming stripped 4 bases from V and 5 bases from J, with 2 bases between. CDR3 length: 11 residues. Germline V gene data show CDR1 as PRHDT and CDR2 as FYEKMQ (reference sequence). Written as DNA, the CDR3 is TGTGCCAGCAGCTCAAATGAAAAACTGTTTTTT. Protein product: CASSSNEKLFF. Using reference TRBV13 and TRBJ1-4 for the parts outside the CDR3, the full variable domain is AAGVIQSPRHLIKEKRETATLKCYPIPRHDTVYWYQQGPGQDPQFLISFYEKMQSDKGSIPDRFSAQQFSDYHSELNMSSLELGDSALYFCASSSNEKLFFGSGTQLSVL.

This clonotype was detected many times. This chain uses TRBV5-1 with TRBJ2-7, with 9 bases aligning to TRBD1. Losses at the gene ends were 1 base for V and 2 bases for J; bases not matched to a gene: 1. CDR1 is SGHRS and CDR2 is YFSETQ in the germline V gene. The CDR3 spans 14 residues. The CDR3 DNA reads TGCGCCAGCAGCTTGACAGGGGGCCCCTACGAGCAGTACTTC. This encodes CASSLTGGPYEQYF.

A note on this clonotype: A junction boundary mismatches the germline segment, possibly from a read error. This rearrangement joins TRBV4-2 to TRBJ2-7; 9 bases agree with TRBD2. The CDR3 consists of 16 residues. Per germline, CDR1 LGHNA and CDR2 YNFKEQ. This chain's CDR3 is CASGQDLSLAGYEQYF. In DNA, the CDR3 is TGTGCCAGCGGCCAAGATTTATCACTAGCGGGTTACGAGCAGTACTTC.

The V call is TRBV27, the J call TRBJ2-5; 9 bases are a match to TRBD1. The V segment lost 3 bases and the J segment 2 bases; nucleotides outside the gene matches: 4. Germline CDR1 is MNHEY and CDR2 is SMNVEV (reference sequence). The CDR3 length is 15 residues. CDR3 protein: CASSLDRGGQETQYF. CDR3 coding DNA: TGTGCCAGCAGTTTGGACAGGGGAGGTCAAGAGACCCAGTACTTC.

A note on this clonotype: Germline and junction disagree at one end, which may indicate a read error. This chain links TRBV6-6 with TRBJ2-1; D uncertain. There are 15 residues in the CDR3. CDR1 is MNHNY, CDR2 SVGAGI, per germline (reference sequence). The CDR3 nucleotides are TGTGCCAGCAGTCCGAAAAAGCGCTCCTACAATGCGCAGTTCTTC. Translating it yields CASSPKKRSYNAQFF.

This clonotype has more than one count but fewer than ten. The V call is TRBV4-3, the J call TRBJ1-1; D gene uncertain. CDR1 and CDR2 (germline): LGHNA, YSLEER. The CDR3 is 14 residues long. V gave up 1 base and J gave up 1 base, with 7 bases separating them. In nucleotides, the CDR3 is TGCGCCAGCAGCCAAGGCCGGACGAACACTGAAGCTTTCTTT. Translation gives CASSQGRTNTEAFF.

About this clonotype: This may come from a read error, since a much larger clone is one base off. Because it lacks the conserved phenylalanine or tryptophan at the end, this CDR3 is likely a read error. The chain recombines TRBV7-9 with TRBJ1-1, with TRBD1 as a possible D gene (6 bases). Germline values: CDR1 SEHNR, CDR2 FQNEAQ (reference sequence). The ends were cut back, 7 bases at V and 6 bases at J, with 9 bases in the middle. The CDR3 runs 11 residues. The CDR3 spells CASTRQAEAFY. CDR3 sequence (DNA): TGTGCCAGCACTCGACAGGCTGAAGCTTTCTAT.

In regard to this clonotype: With a much larger clone just one base away, this may be a read error. Since the CDR3 does not end with the conserved phenylalanine or tryptophan, this likely comes from a read error. This chain connects TRBV4-3 to TRBJ2-7, with TRBD1 as a possible D gene (5 bases). Trimming cost V 4 bases and J 2 bases, with 12 bases left between them. This CDR3 has 14 residues. CDR1 and CDR2 (germline): LGHNA, YSLEER. CDR3: CASSPWLGAYEQYI. The CDR3 DNA follows: TGCGCCAGCAGCCCCTGGCTAGGGGCCTACGAGCAGTACATC.

There are a few counts of this clonotype. J is TRBJ2-7 and V is TRBV7-6; TRBD1 matches 9 bases. Germline lookup yields CDR1 SGHVS and CDR2 FNYEAQ. V lost 5 bases, J lost 5 bases, and 7 bases stayed unmatched. This CDR3 spans 14 amino acids. The CDR3 spells CASSPGTGTDEQYF. CDR3 in DNA: TGTGCCAGCAGCCCCGGGACAGGGACCGACGAGCAGTACTTC. The full variable domain, completed using reference TRBV7-6 and TRBJ2-7, is GAGVSQSPRYKVTKRGQDVALRCDPISGHVSLYWYRQALGQGPEFLTYFNYEAQQDKSGLPNDRFSAERPEGSISTLTIQRTEQRDSAMYRCASSPGTGTDEQYFGPGTRLTVT.

This clonotype was counted only a few times. The chain combines TRBV2 with TRBJ2-3; TRBD1 or TRBD2 may be the D gene (5 bases each). V lost 2 bases and J 1 base, leaving 16 bases between the germline ends. The CDR3 has 17 residues. The germline V gene has CDR1 SNHLY and CDR2 FYNNEI. CDR3: CASSERLGVIGTDTQYF. Written as DNA, the CDR3 is TGTGCCAGCAGTGAACGTTTGGGGGTTATTGGCACAGATACGCAGTATTTT.

The V and J genes are TRBV10-3 and TRBJ1-2; D call uncertain. Germline loops: CDR1 ENHRY, CDR2 SYGVKD. The CDR3 runs to 14 residues. The germline V and J ends were trimmed by 3 bases and 8 bases, with 16 bases remaining between them. CDR3 nucleotides: TGTGCCATCAGTGACCCAGGTTCAGGAGACGGCTACACCTTC. Protein product: CAISDPGSGDGYTF.

This clonotype was counted at least ten times. The chain couples TRBV30 to TRBJ2-1; D unresolved. There are 15 residues in the CDR3. Looked up from germline, CDR1 is GTSNPN and CDR2 is SVGIG (reference sequence). V shed 2 bases and J shed 0 bases, with 11 bases lying between them. The CDR3 is CAWSPTVSSYNEQFF. The CDR3 nucleotides read TGTGCCTGGAGTCCTACCGTAAGCTCCTACAATGAGCAGTTCTTC.

A remark on this clonotype: A much larger clone differs by one base, so this may be a read error. CDR3 bases: TGTGCCAGCAGCTCCCGGGGGGACAGGGCACCAGATACGCACTATTTT. It codes for CASSSRGDRAPDTHYF. The chain combines TRBV7-2 with TRBJ2-3; 9 bases match TRBD1. The CDR3 has 16 residues. The germline gives CDR1 SGHTA, CDR2 FQGNSA.

The chain employs TRBV2 and TRBJ1-1; no clear D gene. The CDR3 sequence is 15 residues long. From germline, CDR1 is SNHLY and CDR2 FYNNEI. The V end was cut by 3 bases, the J end by 6 bases, with 17 bases between. The DNA for the CDR3 is TGTGCCAGCAGTGATATCCTACGAGGTTATCCTGAAGCTTTCTTT. The encoded protein is CASSDILRGYPEAFF.